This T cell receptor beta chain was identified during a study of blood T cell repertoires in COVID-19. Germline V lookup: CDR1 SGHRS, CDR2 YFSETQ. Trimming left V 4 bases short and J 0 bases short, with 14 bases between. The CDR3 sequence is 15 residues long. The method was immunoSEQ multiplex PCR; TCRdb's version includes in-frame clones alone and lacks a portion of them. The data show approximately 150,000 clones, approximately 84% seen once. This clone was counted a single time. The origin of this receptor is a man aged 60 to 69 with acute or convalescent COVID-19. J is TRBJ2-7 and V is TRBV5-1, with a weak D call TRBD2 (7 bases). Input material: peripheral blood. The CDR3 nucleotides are TGCGCCAGCAGCCGCGGGGGCGGGAACTCCTACGAGCAGTACTTC. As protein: CASSRGGGNSYEQYF.